This TCR beta chain was profiled in a study of shared clonotypes between healthy human individuals. Findings of the study overall: Although depth was large, rarefaction showed that sequencing of the sorted subsets was incomplete.

The assay was immunoSEQ multiplex PCR, and TCRdb's table has in-frame clones only and misses some. The data contain around 1.1 million clones, more than 75% of them singletons. This CDR3 region has 13 residues. The V gene end was trimmed by 5 bases and the J gene end by 5 bases; junction bases not matched to a gene: 6. Germline assignment: CDR1 SQVTM and CDR2 ANQGSEA. With regard to this clone: No antigen is known for it.

The source is a young man in good health. Some clones in this sample may be carry-over from other donors' samples. The sample comprised memory CD4+ T cells from PBMCs. Subset meaning: CD45RA-negative fraction. The V and J genes are TRBV29-1 and TRBJ2-7; 10 bases line up with TRBD1. The CDR3 protein is CSVMGQGWHEQYF. In DNA, the CDR3 is TGCAGCGTTATGGGACAGGGGTGGCACGAGCAGTACTTC.